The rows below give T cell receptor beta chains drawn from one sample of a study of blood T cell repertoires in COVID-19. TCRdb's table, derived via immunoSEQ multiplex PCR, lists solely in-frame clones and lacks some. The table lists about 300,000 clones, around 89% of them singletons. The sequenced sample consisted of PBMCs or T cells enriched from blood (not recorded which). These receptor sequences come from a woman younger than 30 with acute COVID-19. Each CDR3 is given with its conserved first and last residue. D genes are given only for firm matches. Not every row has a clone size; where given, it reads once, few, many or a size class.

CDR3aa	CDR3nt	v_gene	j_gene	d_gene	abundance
CASSSPPNREGLYEQYF	TGTGCCAGCAGCTCCCCACCCAACCGGGAGGGCCTGTACGAGCAGTACTTC	TRBV11-2	TRBJ2-7	TRBD2	-
CASSLVLEVQYF	TGTGCCAGCAGCTTAGTTCTAGAGGTGCAGTACTTC	TRBV11-2	TRBJ2-7	-	-
CASSFTRGETQYF	TGTGCCAGCAGCTTCACCCGAGGGGAGACCCAGTACTTC	TRBV7-3	TRBJ2-5	-	-
CASSPEWTGGFHNEQFF	TGTGCCAGCAGCCCGGAATGGACGGGAGGGTTCCACAATGAGCAGTTCTTC	TRBV3-1/TRBV3-2	TRBJ2-1	TRBD2	-
CAATIAGGWYGNQPQHF	TGTGCCGCAACCATAGCAGGGGGCTGGTATGGCAATCAGCCCCAGCATTTT	TRBV28	TRBJ1-5	TRBD1	-
CASSLEATDTYSGNTIYF	TGTGCCAGCAGCTTAGAGGCTACAGACACTTACTCTGGAAACACCATATATTTT	TRBV11-3	TRBJ1-3	-	-
CASSREGGRGNEQFF	TGTGCCAGCAGTAGGGAAGGGGGCCGAGGTAATGAGCAGTTCTTC	TRBV9	TRBJ2-1	TRBD1	once
CASSHARGFYGYTF	TGTGCCAGCAGTCACGCCCGGGGGTTCTATGGCTACACCTTC	TRBV28	TRBJ1-2	-	once
CASSFSDRMEQYF	TGTGCCAGCAGTTTTTCGGACAGGATGGAGCAGTACTTC	TRBV28	TRBJ2-7	TRBD1	-
CASSHDRSEYEQYF	TGCGCCAGCAGCCATGACAGATCAGAATACGAGCAGTACTTC	TRBV5-1	TRBJ2-7	-	-
CASSPRTGVGGNTIYF	TGTGCCAGCAGCCCGAGGACAGGGGTCGGTGGAAACACCATATATTTT	TRBV7-9	TRBJ1-3	TRBD1	once
CAIRGLAGYDTQYF	TGTGCCATCAGGGGACTAGCGGGATATGATACGCAGTATTTT	TRBV10-3	TRBJ2-3	TRBD2	-
CASLSRGQGNTIYF	TGTGCCAGCTTATCTAGGGGGCAAGGAAACACCATATATTTT	TRBV28	TRBJ1-3	TRBD1	-
CASSPTTREGYGYTF	TGTGCCAGCAGCCCGACAACCAGGGAAGGCTATGGCTACACCTTC	TRBV7-9	TRBJ1-2	-	-
CASSLANYGYTF	TGTGCCAGCAGTCTAGCTAACTATGGCTACACCTTC	TRBV28	TRBJ1-2	-	once
CATGDRDTTGELFF	TGCGCCACCGGCGACAGGGATACCACCGGGGAGCTGTTTTTT	TRBV5-1	TRBJ2-2	TRBD1	-
CASSYAQGEPQHF	TGTGCCAGCAGTTACGCACAGGGAGAGCCCCAGCATTTT	TRBV2	TRBJ1-5	-	-
CASSLFGTGVEKLFF	TGTGCCAGCAGCTTATTCGGGACAGGGGTTGAAAAACTGTTTTTT	TRBV7-2	TRBJ1-4	TRBD1	-
CASSLPGDTTF	TGTGCCAGCAGTCTCCCCGGGGATACTACATTC	TRBV28	TRBJ1-2	-	-
CASSLSGQGAQNYGYTF	TGTGCCAGCAGTTTATCGGGACAGGGGGCGCAGAACTATGGCTACACCTTC	TRBV28	TRBJ1-2	TRBD1	-
CASSLGGRGDTIYF	TGTGCTAGCAGCTTGGGGGGGCGAGGGGACACCATATATTTT	TRBV7-7	TRBJ1-3	-	-
CASSPQKLEGNTIYF	TGTGCCAGCAGTCCACAAAAGCTAGAGGGAAACACCATATATTTT	TRBV6-5	TRBJ1-3	-	-
CASTEELAGKETQYF	TGTGCCAGCACGGAGGAACTAGCGGGTAAAGAGACCCAGTACTTC	TRBV2	TRBJ2-5	TRBD2	-
CASSERFGGSVETQYF	TGTGCCAGCAGTGAAAGATTCGGGGGATCGGTAGAGACCCAGTACTTC	TRBV6-1	TRBJ2-5	-	-
CASGLVLGALEAFF	TGTGCTAGTGGTTTGGTTCTTGGGGCACTCGAAGCTTTCTTT	TRBV12-5	TRBJ1-1	-	-
CASSIERGHTEAFF	TGTGCCAGTAGTATAGAAAGGGGGCACACTGAAGCTTTCTTT	TRBV19	TRBJ1-1	TRBD1	-
CASRGAREGYEQYF	TGCGCCAGCAGGGGGGCCAGGGAAGGTTACGAGCAGTACTTC	TRBV5-1	TRBJ2-7	-	-
CASSIGTFSGNTIYF	TGTGCCAGTAGTATCGGGACATTTTCTGGAAACACCATATATTTT	TRBV19	TRBJ1-3	-	-
CASSPGRSSTDTQYF	TGTGCCAGCAGCCCGGGGAGATCTAGCACAGATACGCAGTATTTT	TRBV7-3	TRBJ2-3	-	-
CASSYGSGTDTQYF	TGTGCCAGCAGTTATGGGAGCGGTACAGATACGCAGTATTTT	TRBV6-5	TRBJ2-3	-	-
CAISDNNEQFF	TGTGCCATCAGTGATAACAATGAGCAGTTCTTC	TRBV10-3	TRBJ2-1	-	-
CASSLTTGGYGYTF	TGTGCCAGCAGTTTAACGACAGGAGGCTATGGCTACACCTTC	TRBV28	TRBJ1-2	-	once
CAWSAREGNEQFF	TGTGCCTGGAGTGCGCGGGAGGGCAATGAGCAGTTCTTC	TRBV30	TRBJ2-1	TRBD2	-
CASSLEFSMNTEAFF	TGTGCCAGCAGTTTAGAGTTTAGCATGAACACTGAAGCTTTCTTT	TRBV28	TRBJ1-1	-	-
CASSPHSGDYEQYF	TGTGCTAGCAGCCCTCATAGCGGGGATTACGAGCAGTACTTC	TRBV7-7	TRBJ2-7	TRBD2	-
CASSDRDEQYF	TGCGCCAGCAGCGACAGGGACGAGCAGTACTTC	TRBV5-1	TRBJ2-7	TRBD1	-
CASSLRRGNQPQHF	TGTGCCAGCAGCCTCCGGAGGGGCAATCAGCCCCAGCATTTT	TRBV28	TRBJ1-5	-	-
CASSQDYYGYTF	TGCGCCAGCAGCCAAGACTACTATGGCTACACCTTC	TRBV4-1	TRBJ1-2	-	-
CAISAGTDAEAFF	TGTGCCATCAGCGCCGGGACAGACGCCGAAGCTTTCTTT	TRBV10-3	TRBJ1-1	TRBD1	-
CASSQGRTVNEKLFF	TGCGCCAGCAGCCAAGGCAGGACAGTTAATGAAAAACTGTTTTTT	TRBV4-1	TRBJ1-4	-	once
CAISESREVNNEQFF	TGTGCCATCAGTGAGTCGCGGGAAGTAAACAATGAGCAGTTCTTC	TRBV10-3	TRBJ2-1	-	-
CASSAYSRRTYSNQPQHF	TGTGCCAGCAGTGCCTATTCCCGACGGACTTATAGCAATCAGCCCCAGCATTTT	TRBV6-1	TRBJ1-5	-	-
CASSLILGRMGETQYF	TGTGCCAGCAGCTTAATCCTTGGGAGGATGGGAGAGACCCAGTACTTC	TRBV7-2	TRBJ2-5	-	-
CASIGQGWAYEQYF	TGTGCCAGCATTGGCCAGGGTTGGGCCTACGAGCAGTACTTC	TRBV2	TRBJ2-7	-	once
CASRVGGANTEAFF	TGTGCCAGTAGGGTGGGGGGGGCGAACACTGAAGCTTTCTTT	TRBV19	TRBJ1-1	-	-
CSVLSQDYGYTF	TGCAGCGTTTTGAGTCAGGACTATGGCTACACCTTC	TRBV29-1	TRBJ1-2	-	-
CASSYFSSEPYEQYF	TGTGCCAGCAGTTACTTTTCTAGCGAGCCCTACGAGCAGTACTTC	TRBV6-5	TRBJ2-7	-	-
CSVRTQGGGNEKLFF	TGCAGCGTTCGTACCCAGGGAGGGGGTAATGAAAAACTGTTTTTT	TRBV29-1	TRBJ1-4	-	-